The entry that follows covers one TCR beta chain sequence. The antigen remains unidentified. Treatment noted: some 20 received Ad26.COV2.S at low or high dose, single or two shots; 5 received placebo; per-sample allocation not given. Specimen acquisition occurred on day 63 following the initial vaccine or placebo injection. This sample was taken from a study of Ad26.COV2.S vaccination and SARS-CoV-2 variants. Study overall: By the intramuscular route, Ad26.COV2.S was given once, or twice 56 days apart. Regarding the study as a whole: Placebo recipients and vaccine recipients were similar in non-spike TCR breadth. Individuals receiving vaccine had higher spike-specific TCR breadth than placebo recipients did.

Sequencing used immunoSEQ multiplex PCR; TCRdb keeps in-frame clones, though not all of them. The repertoire includes about 460,000 clones, roughly nine tenths of them detected once, and over 1.5% sits in the top ten. The TCR sequence derives from a person between 18 and 59 years old who received the Ad26.COV2.S COVID-19 vaccine or a placebo. Sample: peripheral blood, taken in a trial of Ad26.COV2.S vaccine versus placebo.

CDR3 protein: CASSFDRERFF. DNA for the CDR3: TGTGCCAGTAGTTTTGACAGGGAAAGGTTCTTC. The rearrangement joins TRBV19 to TRBJ2-1; 7 bases are a match to TRBD1. V was clipped by 5 bases and J by 15 bases; unmatched bases: 7. This CDR3 contains 11 residues. Per germline, CDR1 LNHDA and CDR2 SQIVND (reference sequence). Supplemented by reference TRBV19 and TRBJ2-1, the full variable domain reads DGGITQSPKYLFRKEGQNVTLSCEQNLNHDAMYWYRQDPGQGLRLIYYSQIVNDFQKGDIAEGYSVSREKKESFPLTVTSAQKNPTAFYLCASSFDRERFFGPGTRLTVL.